Included here is one T cell receptor beta chain sequence, with context. These data belong to a study of T cell changes during pregnancy in multiple sclerosis. The data were produced by immunoSEQ multiplex PCR, yet TCRdb's version contains in-frame clones alone and is incomplete. The sample lists 40,000 or so clones; about nine tenths were seen once. Germline assignment: CDR1 MNHNS and CDR2 SASEGT. CDR3 length: 15 residues. The V gene end was trimmed by 10 bases and the J gene end by 6 bases; junction bases not matched to a gene: 14. The V and J genes are TRBV6-1 and TRBJ2-2, with 7 bases aligning to TRBD1. The TCR was taken from a female donor in good health, enrolled as a control in a pregnancy study. The source was CD4+ T cells from peripheral blood mononuclear cells, collected after pregnancy. The CDR3 DNA follows: TGTGCCACCCCAATCCCAACAGGGGCCCCCGGGGAGCTGTTTTTT. Amino acid sequence: CATPIPTGAPGELFF.